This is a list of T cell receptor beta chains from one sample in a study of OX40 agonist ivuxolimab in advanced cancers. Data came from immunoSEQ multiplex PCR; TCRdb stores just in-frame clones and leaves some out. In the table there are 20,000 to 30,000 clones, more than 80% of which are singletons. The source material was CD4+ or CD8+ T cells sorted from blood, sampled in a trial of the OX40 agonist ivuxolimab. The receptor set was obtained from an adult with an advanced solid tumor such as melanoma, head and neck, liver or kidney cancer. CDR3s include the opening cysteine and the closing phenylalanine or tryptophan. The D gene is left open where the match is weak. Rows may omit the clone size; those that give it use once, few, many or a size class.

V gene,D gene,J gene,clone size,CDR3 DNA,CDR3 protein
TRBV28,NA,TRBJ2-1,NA,TGTGCCAGCAGTCCAGGGACTGAGCAGTTCTTC,CASSPGTEQFF
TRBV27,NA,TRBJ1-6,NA,TGTGCCAGCAGTTTGCAGGGACCCTATAATTCACCCCTCCACTTT,CASSLQGPYNSPLHF
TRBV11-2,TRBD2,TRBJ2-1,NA,TGTGCCAGCAGCCGAAGCGGGATCGGGAATGAGCAGTTCTTC,CASSRSGIGNEQFF
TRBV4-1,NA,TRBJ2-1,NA,TGCGCCAGCAGCCAAGAGGGCCGGTACAATGAGCAGTTCTTC,CASSQEGRYNEQFF
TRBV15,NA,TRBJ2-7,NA,TGTGCCACCAGCAGAGAGAAACGAGCGAGCTCCTACGAGCAGTACTTC,CATSREKRASSYEQYF
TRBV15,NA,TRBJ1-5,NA,TGTGCCACCAGCAAGAGGGACGGTCAGCCCCAGCATTTT,CATSKRDGQPQHF
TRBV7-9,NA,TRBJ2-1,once,TGTGCCAGCAGCCCCCGGTACAGGATCTATATCAACAATGAGCAGTTCTTC,CASSPRYRIYINNEQFF
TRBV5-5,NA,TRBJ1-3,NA,TGTGCCAGCAGCCAAGGGGTCTCAGGTCACGGAAACACCATATATTTT,CASSQGVSGHGNTIYF
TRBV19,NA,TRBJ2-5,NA,TGTGCCAGTAGTATAGCCCCTAGCTCAGAGACCCAGTACTTC,CASSIAPSSETQYF
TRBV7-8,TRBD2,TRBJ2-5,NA,TGTGCCAGCAGCTTCATTGACGGGGGGGTGTTAGAGACCCAGTACTTC,CASSFIDGGVLETQYF
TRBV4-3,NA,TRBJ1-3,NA,TGCGCCAGCAGCCAAGGGAGTGGCCGTTCTGGAAACACCATATATTTT,CASSQGSGRSGNTIYF
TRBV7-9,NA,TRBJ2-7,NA,TGTGCCAGCAGCTCCACAGGGAGCGCCTACGAGCAGTACTTC,CASSSTGSAYEQYF
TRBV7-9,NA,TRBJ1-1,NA,TGTGCCAGCAGCTTCGGGGAGACCACTGAAGCTTTCTTT,CASSFGETTEAFF
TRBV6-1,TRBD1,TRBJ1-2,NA,TGTGCCAGCAGGGACGGGACAGGGGGTGGCTACACCTTC,CASRDGTGGGYTF
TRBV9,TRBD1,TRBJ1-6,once,TGTGCCAGCAGCCCAAGGGACAGTGAGTATTCACCCCTCCACTTT,CASSPRDSEYSPLHF
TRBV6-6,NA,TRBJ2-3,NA,TGTGCCAGCAGTTACGGGGACATTTTCCCAGATACGCAGTATTTT,CASSYGDIFPDTQYF
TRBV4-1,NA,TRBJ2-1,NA,TGCGCCAGCAGCCAAGTATTCCAGGGGTACAATGAGCAGTTCTTC,CASSQVFQGYNEQFF
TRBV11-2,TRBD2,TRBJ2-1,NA,TGTGCCAGCAGCCCCCCGGCTAGCGGACAAGGAAATGAGCAGTTCTTC,CASSPPASGQGNEQFF
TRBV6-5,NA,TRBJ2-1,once,TGTGCCAGCAGTTACAGGGTAAACAATGAGCAGTTCTTC,CASSYRVNNEQFF
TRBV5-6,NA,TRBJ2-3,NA,TGTGCCAGCAGCCCTTCTAGGGCAGGCCTGTCCACAGATACGCAGTATTTT,CASSPSRAGLSTDTQYF
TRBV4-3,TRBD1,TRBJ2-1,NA,TGCGCCAGCAGCCTAGGGGGCTTGGATGAGCAGTTCTTC,CASSLGGLDEQFF
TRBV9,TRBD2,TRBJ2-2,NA,TGTGCCAGCAGCTCGGGACTAACGAACACCGGGGAGCTGTTTTTT,CASSSGLTNTGELFF
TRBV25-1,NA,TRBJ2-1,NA,TGTGCCAGCAGTGACTACAATGAGCAGTTCTTC,CASSDYNEQFF
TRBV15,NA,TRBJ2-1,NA,TGTGCCACCAGCAACACGGTGGGGCAGGGATCGGCGGATGAGCAGTTCTTC,CATSNTVGQGSADEQFF
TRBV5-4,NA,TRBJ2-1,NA,TGTGCCAGCAGCGCCTTCGGGGTCTACAATGAGCAGTTCTTC,CASSAFGVYNEQFF
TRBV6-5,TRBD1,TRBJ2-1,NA,TGTGCCAGCAGGCGCGGGACAGGGCTATACAATGAGCAGTTCTTC,CASRRGTGLYNEQFF
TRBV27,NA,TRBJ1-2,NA,TGTGCCAGCAGTTTGGGGCCCACAGGAGGCTACACCTTC,CASSLGPTGGYTF
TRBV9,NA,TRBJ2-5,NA,TGTGCCAGCAGCGTAGGAGGGGGGCCTGGGGAGACCCAGTACTTC,CASSVGGGPGETQYF
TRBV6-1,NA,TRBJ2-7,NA,TGTGCCGGCTCCTGGACGGCAACCTACGAGCAGTACTTC,CAGSWTATYEQYF
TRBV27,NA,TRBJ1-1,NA,TGTGCCAGCAGTTTATCGATCGGTCTGAACACTGAAGCTTTCTTT,CASSLSIGLNTEAFF
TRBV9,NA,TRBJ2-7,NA,TGTGCCAGCAGCCCCCTGACTAGTTCCGAGCAGTACTTC,CASSPLTSSEQYF